Described below is a single TCR beta chain sequence and its context. Original methodology: Estimation of nucleated cell counts was performed using reference gene primer amplification. Using immunoSEQ multiplex PCR, the repertoire was profiled, and TCRdb retains in-frame clones only, with some absent. V, J and clone size reflect that table, while D and trimming were determined from the DNA. Among about 170,000 clones listed, about 85% were seen once. These data come from a study of blood T cell repertoires in COVID-19. Study as a whole: Samples of COVID-19 (acute and convalescent) were obtained from the United States, Italy and Spain.

This CDR3 has 13 amino acids. Between the trimmed V and J ends, which lost 6 bases and 0 bases, there was a span of 8 bases. Germline V gene lookup returns CDR1 KGHSH and CDR2 LQKENI. The sequenced sample was peripheral blood. The genes are TRBV18 and TRBJ1-1; D remains ambiguous. This TCR derives from a woman in her seventies with COVID-19, enrolled during active disease. The CDR3: CASSNTVNTEAFF. The CDR3 DNA reads TGTGCCAGCTCCAACACCGTGAACACTGAAGCTTTCTTT.